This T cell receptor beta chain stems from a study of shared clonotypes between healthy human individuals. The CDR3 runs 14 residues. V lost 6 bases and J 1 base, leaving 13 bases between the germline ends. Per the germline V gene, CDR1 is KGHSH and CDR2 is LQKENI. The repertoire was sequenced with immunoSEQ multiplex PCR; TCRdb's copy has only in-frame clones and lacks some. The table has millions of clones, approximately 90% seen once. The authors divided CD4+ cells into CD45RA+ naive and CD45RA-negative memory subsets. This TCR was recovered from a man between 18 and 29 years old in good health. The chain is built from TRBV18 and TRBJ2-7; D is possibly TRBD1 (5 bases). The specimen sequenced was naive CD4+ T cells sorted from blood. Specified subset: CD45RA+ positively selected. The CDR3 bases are TGTGCCAGCTCCCCGCAACAGGCTTCCTACGAGCAGTACTTC. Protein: CASSPQQASYEQYF. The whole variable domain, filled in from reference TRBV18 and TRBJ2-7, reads NAGVMQNPRHLVRRRGQEARLRCSPMKGHSHVYWYRQLPEEGLKFMVYLQKENIIDESGMPKERFSAEFPKEGPSILRIQQVVRGDSAAYFCASSPQQASYEQYFGPGTRLTVT.